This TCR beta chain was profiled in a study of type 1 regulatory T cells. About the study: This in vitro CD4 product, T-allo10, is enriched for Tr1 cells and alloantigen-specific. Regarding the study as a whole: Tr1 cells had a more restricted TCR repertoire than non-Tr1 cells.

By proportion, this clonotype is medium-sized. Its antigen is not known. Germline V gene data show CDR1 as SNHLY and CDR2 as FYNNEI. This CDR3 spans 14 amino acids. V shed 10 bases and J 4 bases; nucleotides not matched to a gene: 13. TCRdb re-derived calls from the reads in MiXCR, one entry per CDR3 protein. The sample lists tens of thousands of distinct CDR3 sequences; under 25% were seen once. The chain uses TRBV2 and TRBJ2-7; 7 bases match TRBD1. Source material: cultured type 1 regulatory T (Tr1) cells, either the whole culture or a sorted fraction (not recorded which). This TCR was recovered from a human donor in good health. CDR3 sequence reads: CATNPRDSQYEQYF. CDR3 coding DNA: TGTGCCACCAACCCCCGGGACAGCCAATACGAGCAGTACTTC.